The present T cell receptor (beta chain) was sequenced within a study of blood T cell repertoires in COVID-19. The table lists this clone with a count of one. The CDR3 spans 15 residues. Germline-derived CDR1 and CDR2 are SGHTA and FQGTGA. V gave up 5 bases and J gave up 7 bases; unmatched junction bases: 8. The protocol was immunoSEQ multiplex PCR, while the TCRdb copy is restricted to in-frame clones and leaves out a portion. The sample contains roughly 100,000 clones, approximately 92% of which appear only once. The sequence derives from a man in his fifties with active COVID-19. The sequenced sample consisted of peripheral blood. The chain couples TRBV7-3 to TRBJ1-6, with 7 nucleotides matching TRBD1. The CDR3 DNA reads as TGTGCCAGCAGCACTGGACAGGCCGAAAATTCACCCCTCCACTTT. It encodes CASSTGQAENSPLHF.